These 21 T cell receptor beta chains were all obtained from the same sample, sequenced in a study of T-cell reconstitution after alpha-beta-depleted transplantation in children. Unique molecular identifiers were built into the TCRbeta library. MiXCR, applied by TCRdb to the PCR reads, yields one record per CDR3 protein. The sample records a few hundred thousand distinct CDR3 sequences, 10% to 15% being singletons. Sequenced material: PBMCs, mostly from graft donor cells, taken 360 days after TCRalphabeta/CD19-depleted stem cell transplant. The receptors were gathered from a male patient between 10 and 17 years old who had a stem cell transplant for acute myeloid leukemia, so the T cells may come from the graft donor.

This chain connects TRBV20-1 to TRBJ2-7; TRBD2 is a possible D gene (5 bases). The V gene's germline CDR1 is DFQATT and CDR2 SNEGSKA (reference sequence). The CDR3 runs to 12 residues. Trimming left V 6 bases short and J 2 bases short, with 11 bases between. The CDR3 protein is CSASGVAYEQYF. The CDR3 DNA reads as TGCAGTGCCTCCGGGGTGGCCTACGAGCAGTACTTC.

This clonotype was detected many times. V and J are TRBV5-1 and TRBJ2-7, with 10 nucleotides matching TRBD2. Per germline, CDR1 SGHRS and CDR2 YFSETQ. V lost 4 bases to trimming and J lost 0 bases; unmatched junction nucleotides: 4. The CDR3 spans 15 residues. The CDR3 coding sequence is TGCGCCAGCAGCCCTGGACTAGCGGCCTCCTACGAGCAGTACTTC. Translated, it gives CASSPGLAASYEQYF.

V gene TRBV20-1 combines with J gene TRBJ1-4; D gene ambiguous. The V end lost 3 bases, the J end lost 8 bases, and 16 bases lay between the germline ends. CDR3 length: 14 residues. Germline CDR1 reads DFQATT; CDR2 reads SNEGSKA (reference sequence). As DNA, the CDR3 is TGCAGTGCTAGCGAGGCTCGACTTACCGAAAAACTGTTTTTT. Translating it yields CSASEARLTEKLFF.

This chain links TRBV20-1 with TRBJ2-1; unclear D gene. Germline CDR1 DFQATT, CDR2 SNEGSKA (reference sequence). Trimming pared 6 bases from V and 4 bases from J, leaving 22 bases between. The CDR3 covers 16 residues. The CDR3 DNA sequence: TGCAGTGCCGACCCAGGCGCGACCTACCAGTACAATGAGCAGTTCTTC. It translates to CSADPGATYQYNEQFF.

This clonotype was counted only a few times. The V gene is TRBV19, the J gene TRBJ1-4; no clear D gene. CDR3 length: 13 residues. Germline CDR1 LNHDA, CDR2 SQIVND (reference sequence). V was pared by 5 bases and J by 8 bases, with 12 bases between. The CDR3 DNA reads TGTGCCAGTAGTGGAGGCCGGACGGAAAAACTGTTTTTT. Translation: CASSGGRTEKLFF.

This clonotype was observed at least ten times. J is TRBJ2-4 and V is TRBV29-1, with D perhaps assigned TRBD1 or TRBD2 (5 bases each). This CDR3 is built from 14 residues. Between the trimmed V and J ends, which lost 2 bases and 6 bases, there was a span of 14 bases. CDR1 is SQVTM, CDR2 ANQGSEA, per germline. CDR3 protein: CSVERMGVGNIQYF. The CDR3, as DNA: TGCAGCGTTGAAAGGATGGGGGTCGGAAACATTCAGTACTTC.

In this sample, this clonotype turned up many times. The chain carries TRBV4-2 and TRBJ2-1; TRBD2 is a possible D gene (5 bases). The CDR3 is 12 amino acids. The ends were cut back, 3 bases at V and 8 bases at J, with 8 bases in the middle. Germline V gene lookup returns CDR1 LGHNA and CDR2 YNFKEQ. CDR3 coding DNA: TGTGCCAGCAGCCATAAGAGGGATGAGCAGTTCTTC. It specifies CASSHKRDEQFF.

This clonotype was recorded a few times. DNA of the CDR3: TGTGCCAGCCGTAGCGGGAGGGCCTTTGGAAATGAGCAGTTCTTC. Its translation is CASRSGRAFGNEQFF. V usage is TRBV27 and J usage is TRBJ2-1, with 11 nucleotides matching TRBD2. J gave up 7 bases and V 8 bases, and 10 bases lay outside the gene matches. There are 15 residues in the CDR3. The V gene's germline CDR1 is MNHEY and CDR2 SMNVEV (reference sequence).

This clonotype was counted at least ten times. V usage is TRBV5-1 and J usage is TRBJ2-2; tentative D call: TRBD2 (6 bases). Trimming removed 4 bases at V and 3 bases at J, with 10 bases between. CDR1 and CDR2 from the germline V gene are SGHRS and YFSETQ. This CDR3 has 14 residues. CDR3 nucleotides: TGCGCCAGCAGCCCCCCGGGGGACACCGGGGAGCTGTTTTTT. Translation gives CASSPPGDTGELFF.

This sequence joins TRBV20-1 and TRBJ2-1; 7 nucleotides line up with TRBD2. V shed 6 bases and J 0 bases; nucleotides not matched to a gene: 8. Germline CDR1 DFQATT, CDR2 SNEGSKA (reference sequence). The CDR3 runs 15 residues. The CDR3 is CSALTSRSSYNEQFF. CDR3 sequence (DNA): TGCAGTGCGCTGACTAGCAGAAGCTCCTACAATGAGCAGTTCTTC.

The table lists this clonotype with many counts. The chain is built from TRBV12-3 or TRBV12-4 and TRBJ2-5; 8 nucleotides align to TRBD2. J was trimmed by 7 bases and V by 7 bases; bases with no gene match: 8. CDR3 length equals 13 residues. The CDR3 DNA sequence: TGTGCCAGCACCCGGGGGGGTGACGGGACCCAGTACTTC. It translates to CASTRGGDGTQYF.

There are many counts of this clonotype. The V and J genes are TRBV12-3 or TRBV12-4 and TRBJ2-7; D gene uncertain. The CDR3 covers 16 residues. Trimming removed 4 bases from V and 5 bases from J, with 21 bases in between. In nucleotides, the CDR3 is TGTGCCAGCAGTTCCAAGGCCGGACCGACCGACGACGAGCAGTACTTC. This translates into CASSSKAGPTDDEQYF.

The chain uses TRBV11-2 and TRBJ1-1; D call uncertain. V was cut by 3 bases and J by 11 bases, with 10 bases left in between. Germline CDR1 SGHAT, CDR2 FQNNGV. This CDR3 is built from 11 residues. The CDR3 here is CASSFRAPAFF. The CDR3 DNA reads TGTGCCAGCAGCTTCCGGGCCCCTGCTTTCTTT. The whole variable domain, remainder taken from reference TRBV11-2 and TRBJ1-1, is EAGVAQSPRYKIIEKRQSVAFWCNPISGHATLYWYQQILGQGPKLLIQFQNNGVVDDSQLPKDRFSAERLKGVDSTLKIQPAKLEDSAVYLCASSFRAPAFFGQGTRLTVV.

J is TRBJ2-1 and V is TRBV7-2, with D possibly matching TRBD2 (5 bases). The CDR3 length is 18 residues. Trimming left V 0 bases short and J 1 base short, with 16 bases between. The germline gives CDR1 SGHTA, CDR2 FQGNSA. As DNA, the CDR3 is TGTGCCAGCAGCTTAGCTTTCAGCGGACCTATATCCTACAATGAGCAGTTCTTC. Protein sequence: CASSLAFSGPISYNEQFF.

This clonotype has more than one count but fewer than ten. The V and J genes are TRBV4-2 and TRBJ2-3; 11 nucleotides align to TRBD1. CDR1 and CDR2 from the germline V gene are LGHNA and YNFKEQ. The CDR3 is made up of 16 amino acids. Losses at the gene ends were 0 bases for V and 5 bases for J; bases not matched to a gene: 4. Here the CDR3 DNA reads TGTGCCAGCAGCCAAGATGGGACAGGGGGAGGAGATACGCAGTATTTT. It is translated as CASSQDGTGGGDTQYF.

This clonotype has more than one count but fewer than ten. The chain recombines TRBV20-1 with TRBJ2-5; D not resolved. Germline-derived CDR1 and CDR2 are DFQATT and SNEGSKA (reference sequence). V lost 3 bases and J lost 2, with 10 bases in between. The CDR3 runs to 13 residues. For the CDR3, the DNA is TGCAGTGCTAGGAGCCGGCTTCAAGAGACCCAGTACTTC. Its translation is CSARSRLQETQYF.

This clonotype was counted many times. The chain carries TRBV6-4 and TRBJ2-1; TRBD2 matches 10 bases. Per the germline V gene, CDR1 is MRHNA and CDR2 is SNTAGT. CDR3 size: 14 residues. V shed 4 bases and J 10 bases; nucleotides not matched to a gene: 7. The CDR3 sequence: CASSGLAGVGEQFF. The CDR3 region has the DNA TGTGCCAGCAGTGGGCTAGCGGGGGTTGGGGAGCAGTTCTTC.

The chain joins TRBV28 to TRBJ1-2, with a tentative D call TRBD1 (5 bases). The CDR3 length is 11 residues. Germline CDR1 reads MDHEN; CDR2 reads SYDVKM. V lost 5 bases to trimming and J lost 10 bases, with 11 bases between them. CDR3 bases: TGTGCCAGCAGTACAGGCTTGTCCTACACCTTC. Translated: CASSTGLSYTF.

This clonotype was seen repeatedly, ten times or more. This chain connects TRBV3-1 to TRBJ2-1; D gene unclear. Trimming pared 1 base from V and 8 bases from J, leaving 3 bases between. The CDR3 extends over 11 amino acids. Germline CDR1 is LGHDT and CDR2 is YNNKEL (reference sequence). The CDR3 here is CASSQADEQFF. The CDR3 DNA follows: TGTGCCAGCAGCCAAGCGGATGAGCAGTTCTTC.

This clonotype was counted many times. The chain uses TRBV15 and TRBJ2-3; the match to TRBD1 covers 10 bases. V lost 5 bases to trimming and J lost 5 bases; unmatched junction nucleotides: 7. The germline V gene has CDR1 LNHNV and CDR2 YYDKDF (reference sequence). This CDR3 spans 15 amino acids. The CDR3 DNA is TGTGCCACCAGCTTTCGGACAGGGGGGGTAGATACGCAGTATTTT. It codes for CATSFRTGGVDTQYF.

The CDR3, as DNA: TGTGCCAGCAGTTTATTGACTAGCGACTACGAGCAGTACTTC. It specifies CASSLLTSDYEQYF. The V call is TRBV28, the J call TRBJ2-7; 8 bases fit TRBD2. The V segment lost 1 base and the J segment 3 bases; nucleotides outside the gene matches: 2. The CDR3 sequence is 14 residues long. Germline CDR1 MDHEN, CDR2 SYDVKM.